The following is a TCR beta chain sequence with its context. Its antigen is unidentified. The data are from a study of vaccination effects on CD4 cells after COVID-19. Turning to the study itself: Everyone in the study got two shots of either the BNT162b2 or mRNA-1273 vaccine. Sample collection from a couple of convalescent patients occurred 16 days and one week before vaccination.

General observations from the study: The study dataset contains few convalescent patients and includes no early post-infection timepoints.

On day 10 of culture, CD4+ T cells were separated out. Replacing half the medium with IL-2 medium was done on days 3 and 7. After removal of 4 bases from V and 3 bases from J, the junction contained 7 bases not matched to a gene. This CDR3 is 16 amino acids long. Germline loops: CDR1 SGHRS, CDR2 YFSETQ. TCRdb keeps only in-frame clones here, not all; method: immunoSEQ multiplex PCR. The sample lists around 45,000 clones; 76% were seen once. The chain combines TRBV5-1 with TRBJ2-7; TRBD2 agrees at 13 bases. The sequence came from a human donor who had a prior SARS-CoV-2 infection. The specimen comprised CD4+ T cells from PBMCs cultured without peptide, sampled before COVID-19 vaccination. The CDR3 nucleotides read TGCGCCAGCAGCGGACTAGCGGGAGTTAGGGACTACGAGCAGTACTTC. This codes for CASSGLAGVRDYEQYF.